This T cell receptor beta chain was sequenced for a study of cytomegalovirus exposure and HLA in healthy donors. Findings and limits, study-wide: A few V segments could not be told apart, such as TRBV6-2 and TRBV6-3, and were left out. Per a prior analysis, the majority of TCR beta V segments were productive roughly 90% or roughly 30% of the time.

Germline V gene lookup returns CDR1 MGHRA and CDR2 YSYEKL. The length of the CDR3 is 16 residues. V was pared by 1 base and J by 0 bases, with 10 bases between. With regard to this clone: Its antigen is unidentified.

PCR used 60 Vbeta primers and 13 Jbeta primers. Using immunoSEQ multiplex PCR, the repertoire was profiled, and TCRdb retains in-frame clones only, with some absent. The sample has around 40,000 clones. The sequence derives from a young man in good health and CMV-seronegative. Sequencing was carried out using PBMCs. The V call is TRBV4-1, the J call TRBJ1-5; TRBD1 might be the D (6 bases). The CDR3 nucleotides read TGCGCCAGCAGCCAAGGAGGGGGATTTAGCAATCAGCCCCAGCATTTT. Residues: CASSQGGGFSNQPQHF.